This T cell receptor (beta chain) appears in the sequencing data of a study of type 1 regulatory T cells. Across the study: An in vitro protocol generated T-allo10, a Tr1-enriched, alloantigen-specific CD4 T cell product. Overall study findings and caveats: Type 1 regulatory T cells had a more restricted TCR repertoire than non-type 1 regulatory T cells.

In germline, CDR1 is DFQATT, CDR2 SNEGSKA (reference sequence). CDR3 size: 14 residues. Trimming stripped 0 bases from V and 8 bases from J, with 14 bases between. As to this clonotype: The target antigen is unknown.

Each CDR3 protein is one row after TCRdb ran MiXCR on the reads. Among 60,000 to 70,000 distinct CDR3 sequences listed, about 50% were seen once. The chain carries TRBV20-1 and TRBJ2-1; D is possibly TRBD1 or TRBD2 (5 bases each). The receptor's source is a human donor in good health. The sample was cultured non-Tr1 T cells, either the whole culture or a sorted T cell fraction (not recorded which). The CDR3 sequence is CSARDPRGGDEQFF. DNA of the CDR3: TGCAGTGCTAGAGATCCGAGGGGTGGGGATGAGCAGTTCTTC.